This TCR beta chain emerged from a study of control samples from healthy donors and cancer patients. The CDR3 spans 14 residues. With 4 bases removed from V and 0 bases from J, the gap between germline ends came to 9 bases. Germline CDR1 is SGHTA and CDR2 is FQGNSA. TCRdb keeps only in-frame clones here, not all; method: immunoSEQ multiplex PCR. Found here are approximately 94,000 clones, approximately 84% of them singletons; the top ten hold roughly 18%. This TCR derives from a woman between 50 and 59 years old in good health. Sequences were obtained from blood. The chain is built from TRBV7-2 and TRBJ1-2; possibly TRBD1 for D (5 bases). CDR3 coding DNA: TGTGCCAGCAGCTCGTCAGGGACTAACTATGGCTACACCTTC. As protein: CASSSSGTNYGYTF.